This T cell receptor (beta chain) was profiled in a study of monozygotic twins with inflammatory bowel disease. Study-wide points: A reduction in TCRbeta diversity (inverse Simpson) was seen in IBD patients relative to healthy co-twins. Different subtypes (of T cells) could not be told apart from one another.

Germline assignment: CDR1 GTSNPN and CDR2 SVGIG (reference sequence). This CDR3 has 12 residues. TCRdb reprocessed the 5' RACE reads; each CDR3 protein has one entry and no DNA is given. The sample's table shows around 380,000 distinct CDR3 sequences. As concerns this clonotype: Its antigen is unidentified.

Sample: blood. The origin of this receptor is a human donor with ulcerative colitis or Crohn's disease, or a healthy co-twin of an affected twin (not recorded which). The rearrangement uses TRBV30 and TRBJ1-5. The CDR3: CAWSVVGQPQHF.